These 20 T cell receptor beta chains share one sample of origin, sequenced in a study of T-cell memory formation after mild COVID-19. TCRdb independently ran MiXCR on the 5' RACE reads; one entry per CDR3 protein. This table has roughly 560,000 distinct CDR3 sequences, 20% appearing once. The material sequenced was PBMCs or a T cell subset sorted from them (not recorded which). These TCRs come from an adult woman who had mild COVID-19 (a few samples of this study predate the infection). Cell type and time point are not known.

Here the CDR3 reads CASSYVGPGLAGTNTGELFF. CDR3 sequence (DNA): TGTGCCAGCAGTTACGTAGGACCGGGACTAGCGGGAACCAACACCGGGGAGCTGTTTTTT. V and J are TRBV6-5 and TRBJ2-2; 13 bases are a match to TRBD2. This CDR3 has 20 residues. The V and J ends lost 2 bases and 2 bases, in that order; junction bases with no gene match: 11. Germline CDR1 and CDR2: MNHEY and SVGAGI.

The V gene is TRBV6-1, the J gene TRBJ2-3, with a weak D call TRBD2 (6 bases). This CDR3 contains 14 residues. Between the trimmed V and J ends, which lost 7 bases and 5 bases, there was a span of 16 bases. Germline V gene sequence: CDR1 MNHNS, CDR2 SASEGT. The CDR3 DNA sequence: TGTGCCAGCATCTGGAGTAGCGGCCAAGATACGCAGTATTTT. Translation: CASIWSSGQDTQYF.

The rearrangement joins TRBV2 to TRBJ1-1; D perhaps matches TRBD1 (5 bases). Trimming stripped 0 bases from V and 1 base from J, with 12 bases between. The V gene's germline CDR1 is SNHLY and CDR2 FYNNEI. The CDR3 sequence is 16 residues long. This chain's CDR3 is CASSEASRVGNTEAFF. In DNA form, the CDR3 reads TGTGCCAGCAGTGAAGCGTCCAGGGTGGGGAACACTGAAGCTTTCTTT.

The chain recombines TRBV11-2 with TRBJ2-5, with 10 bases fitting TRBD2. V dropped 2 bases and J dropped 5; count of bases not matched to a gene: 8. The CDR3 consists of 16 residues. CDR1 is SGHAT and CDR2 is FQNNGV in the germline V gene. CDR3 nucleotides: TGTGCCAGCAGCTTAAATAGCGGGGGGCCCGGGGAGACCCAGTACTTC. As protein: CASSLNSGGPGETQYF.

This clonotype was counted only a few times. The rearrangement joins TRBV3-1 to TRBJ2-5, with TRBD1 matching over 10 bases. J lost 7 bases, V lost 1 base, and 12 bases had no gene match. The CDR3 sequence is 17 residues long. CDR1 LGHDT and CDR2 YNNKEL come from the germline V gene (reference sequence). The CDR3 DNA sequence: TGTGCCAGCAGCCAAGGGGTACTCGACAGGGGGCGGGCGACCCAGTACTTC. Protein sequence: CASSQGVLDRGRATQYF.

This chain uses TRBV7-2 with TRBJ2-5, with 9 bases fitting TRBD1. The CDR3 loop spans 19 amino acids. Losses at the gene ends were 3 bases for V and 9 bases for J; bases not matched to a gene: 23. Looked up from germline, CDR1 is SGHTA and CDR2 is FQGNSA. The CDR3 sequence: CASSFSYSGTGTSTGAQYF. CDR3 coding DNA: TGTGCCAGCAGCTTTAGCTATTCCGGGACAGGGACCAGTACGGGGGCCCAGTACTTC.

The chain joins TRBV7-3 to TRBJ2-1; 13 bases map to TRBD2. Germline-derived CDR1 and CDR2 are SGHTA and FQGTGA. The length of the CDR3 is 15 residues. The trim removed 4 bases at V and 10 bases at J, leaving 7 bases unmatched. The CDR3 DNA follows: TGTGCCAGCAGCTCGACTAGCGGGGGGTATAGGGAGCAGTTCTTC. Translating it yields CASSSTSGGYREQFF.

CDR3 sequence reads: CASSQGQGANTEAFF. The CDR3 bases are TGTGCCAGCAGCCAAGGACAGGGGGCAAACACTGAAGCTTTCTTT. The V gene is TRBV4-2, the J gene TRBJ1-1, with TRBD1 matching 10 bases. Germline V gene data show CDR1 as LGHNA and CDR2 as YNFKEQ. This CDR3 has 15 amino acids. The ends lost 1 base at V and 2 bases at J; junction bases unmatched: 1.

The chain is built from TRBV6-5 and TRBJ1-1; unclear D gene. CDR1 and CDR2 from the germline V gene are MNHEY and SVGAGI. CDR3 size: 17 residues. V was clipped by 0 bases and J by 4 bases, with 18 bases between them. This chain's CDR3 is CASSYSNIGESVTEAFF. The CDR3 nucleotides read TGTGCCAGCAGTTACTCGAACATTGGGGAGTCGGTCACTGAAGCTTTCTTT.

This sequence joins TRBV5-6 and TRBJ2-1; 12 bases match TRBD2. The V and J ends lost 1 base and 10 bases, in that order; junction bases with no gene match: 3. The germline CDR1 and CDR2 sequences are SGHDT and YYEEEE. The CDR3 sequence is 14 residues long. The CDR3 region has the DNA TGTGCCAGCAGCTTGAGTCTAGCGGGAGGGGAGCAGTTCTTC. Protein: CASSLSLAGGEQFF.

The chain links TRBV7-2 to TRBJ2-2; D gene ambiguous. Germline assignment: CDR1 SGHTA and CDR2 FQGNSA. V lost 7 bases, J lost 9 bases, and 15 bases lay in between. CDR3 length: 13 amino acids. CDR3 bases: TGTGCCAGCACAGCTTATATAGTAAGGGAGCTGTTTTTT. It specifies CASTAYIVRELFF.

The chain combines TRBV19 with TRBJ1-1; the D gene is possibly TRBD1 (6 bases). The ends were cut back, 6 bases at V and 0 bases at J, with 8 bases in the middle. Germline CDR1 is LNHDA and CDR2 is SQIVND (reference sequence). This CDR3 is built from 13 residues. As DNA, the CDR3 is TGTGCCAGTAGGGGGGCGTTGAACACTGAAGCTTTCTTT. Its protein is CASRGALNTEAFF.

This clonotype showed up just a few times. The rearrangement links TRBV20-1 to TRBJ2-7; D remains unclear. The CDR3 length is 13 residues. Trimming took 0 bases from V and 4 from J, leaving 10 bases between them. Germline assignment: CDR1 DFQATT and CDR2 SNEGSKA (reference sequence). The CDR3 sequence: CSARERHSYEQYF. For the CDR3, the DNA is TGCAGTGCTAGAGAGAGGCACAGTTACGAGCAGTACTTC.

This clonotype was picked up a small number of times. The chain links TRBV14 to TRBJ2-1; 12 bases fit TRBD2. V dropped 3 bases and J dropped 6; count of bases not matched to a gene: 12. CDR3 length equals 18 residues. Germline V gene data show CDR1 as SGHDN and CDR2 as FVKESK. CDR3 nucleotide sequence: TGTGCCAGCAGCCATCCGGGACTAGCGGGCCGGCTGGTCAATGAGCAGTTCTTC. It is translated as CASSHPGLAGRLVNEQFF.

The chain combines TRBV4-3 with TRBJ2-7; 8 bases map to TRBD1. Germline values: CDR1 LGHNA, CDR2 YSLEER. V lost 0 bases and J lost 6; bases outside the gene matches: 10. The CDR3 is made up of 16 amino acids. CDR3 in amino acids: CASSQDVGTGLLEQYF. As DNA, the CDR3 is TGCGCCAGCAGCCAAGATGTAGGGACAGGTTTGCTCGAGCAGTACTTC.

The chain has TRBV7-9 and TRBJ2-7, with D perhaps matching TRBD1 (5 bases). V lost 2 bases and J 0 bases, leaving 14 bases between the germline ends. Germline lookup yields CDR1 SEHNR and CDR2 FQNEAQ (reference sequence). There are 16 residues in the CDR3. The CDR3: CASSLTGFRSSYEQYF. CDR3 DNA sequence: TGTGCCAGCAGCTTAACAGGATTTAGGAGCTCCTACGAGCAGTACTTC.

In the case of this clonotype: A junction boundary mismatches the germline segment, possibly from a read error. The gene calls are TRBV7-3 and TRBJ2-1; D uncertain. The germline gives CDR1 SGHTA, CDR2 FQGTGA. This CDR3 is built from 12 residues. The CDR3 region is CASNLRDNEQFF. CDR3 in DNA: TGTGCCAGCAACTTAAGAGATAATGAGCAGTTCTTC.

The V call is TRBV12-3 or TRBV12-4, the J call TRBJ2-1; TRBD2 matches at 10 bases. This CDR3 region has 17 residues. V lost 5 bases, J lost 0 bases, and 7 bases stayed unmatched. The CDR3 loop is CASSPPLAGISYNEQFF. CDR3 in DNA: TGTGCCAGCAGTCCCCCACTAGCGGGAATCTCCTACAATGAGCAGTTCTTC.

This clonotype has only a few counts. The V call is TRBV9, the J call TRBJ2-4; TRBD2 aligns across 11 bases. Germline CDR1 reads SGDLS; CDR2 reads YYNGEE. Trimming took 2 bases from V and 0 from J; bases not matched to a gene: 7. There are 18 residues in the CDR3. For the CDR3, the DNA is TGTGCCAGCAGCGTGGATAGCGGGAGGGCCCAAGCCAAAAACATTCAGTACTTC. Translating it yields CASSVDSGRAQAKNIQYF.

The chain uses TRBV20-1 and TRBJ2-1; 9 nucleotides line up with TRBD2. CDR1 is DFQATT and CDR2 is SNEGSKA in the germline V gene (reference sequence). V was clipped by 0 bases and J by 0 bases; unmatched bases: 6. The CDR3 spans 17 residues. The chain's CDR3 is CSAREFGRGGSYNEQFF. CDR3 sequence (DNA): TGCAGTGCTAGAGAGTTTGGGCGGGGGGGCTCCTACAATGAGCAGTTCTTC.